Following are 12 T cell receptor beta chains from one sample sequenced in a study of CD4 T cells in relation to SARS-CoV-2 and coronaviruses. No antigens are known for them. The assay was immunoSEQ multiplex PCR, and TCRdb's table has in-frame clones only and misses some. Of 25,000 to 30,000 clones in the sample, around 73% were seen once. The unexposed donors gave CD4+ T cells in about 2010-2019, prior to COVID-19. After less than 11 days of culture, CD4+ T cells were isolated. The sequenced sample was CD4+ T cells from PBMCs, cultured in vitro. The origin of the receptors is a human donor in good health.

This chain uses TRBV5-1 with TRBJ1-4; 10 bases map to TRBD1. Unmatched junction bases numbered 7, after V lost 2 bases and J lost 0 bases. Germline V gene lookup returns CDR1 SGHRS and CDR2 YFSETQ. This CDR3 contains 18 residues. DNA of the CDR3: TGCGCCAGCAGCTTCCGGGACAGGGGACAAACAACTAATGAAAAACTGTTTTTT. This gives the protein CASSFRDRGQTTNEKLFF.

CDR3 coding DNA: TGTGCCAGCAGCTTTGACTACCAAACAGATACGCAGTATTTT. Translated: CASSFDYQTDTQYF. This sequence joins TRBV7-2 and TRBJ2-3; a weak D match, TRBD2 (5 bases). Germline CDR1 and CDR2: SGHTA and FQGNSA. Trimming stripped 3 bases from V and 3 bases from J, with 10 bases between. This CDR3 has 14 amino acids.

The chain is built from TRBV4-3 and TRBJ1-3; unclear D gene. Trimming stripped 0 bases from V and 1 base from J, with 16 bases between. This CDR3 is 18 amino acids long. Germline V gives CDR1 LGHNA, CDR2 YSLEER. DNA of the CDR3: TGCGCCAGCAGCCAAGAAAGACGGCTAAAAGGATCTGGAAACACCATATATTTT. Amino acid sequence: CASSQERRLKGSGNTIYF.

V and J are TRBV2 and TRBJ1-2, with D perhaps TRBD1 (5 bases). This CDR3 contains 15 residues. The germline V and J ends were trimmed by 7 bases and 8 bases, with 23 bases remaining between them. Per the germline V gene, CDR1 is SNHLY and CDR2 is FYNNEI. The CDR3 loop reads CASTSPRERRLGYTF. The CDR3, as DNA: TGTGCCAGCACCAGTCCCAGGGAAAGAAGGTTAGGCTACACCTTC.

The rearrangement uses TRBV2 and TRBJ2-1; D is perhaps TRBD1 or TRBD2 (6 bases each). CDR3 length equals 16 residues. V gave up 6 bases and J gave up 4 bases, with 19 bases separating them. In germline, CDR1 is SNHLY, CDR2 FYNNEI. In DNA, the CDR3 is TGTGCCAGCAGGAGGGGGGATAGCGGCGCATACAATGAGCAGTTCTTC. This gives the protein CASRRGDSGAYNEQFF.

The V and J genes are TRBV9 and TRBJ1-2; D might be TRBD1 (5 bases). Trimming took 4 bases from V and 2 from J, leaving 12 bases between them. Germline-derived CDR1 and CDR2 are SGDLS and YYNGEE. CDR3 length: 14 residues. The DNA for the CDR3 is TGTGCCAGCAGCCCAACGGGGGAGAACTATGGCTACACCTTC. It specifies CASSPTGENYGYTF.

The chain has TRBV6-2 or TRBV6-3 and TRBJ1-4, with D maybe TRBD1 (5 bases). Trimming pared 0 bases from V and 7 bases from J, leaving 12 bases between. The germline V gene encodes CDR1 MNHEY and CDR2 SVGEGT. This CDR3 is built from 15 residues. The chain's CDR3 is CASSYSTESIEKLFF. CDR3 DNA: TGTGCCAGCAGTTACTCGACAGAATCGATTGAAAAACTGTTTTTT.

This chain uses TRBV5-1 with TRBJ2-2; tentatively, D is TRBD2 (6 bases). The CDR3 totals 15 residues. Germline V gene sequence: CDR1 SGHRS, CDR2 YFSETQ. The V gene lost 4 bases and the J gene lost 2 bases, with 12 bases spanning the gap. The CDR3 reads CASSLSGTNTGELFF. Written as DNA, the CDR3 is TGCGCCAGCAGCCTCTCCGGGACTAACACCGGGGAGCTGTTTTTT.

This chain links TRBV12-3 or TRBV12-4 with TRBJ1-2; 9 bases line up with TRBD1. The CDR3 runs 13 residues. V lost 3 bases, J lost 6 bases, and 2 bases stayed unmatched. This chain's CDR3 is CASSFRTGDGYTF. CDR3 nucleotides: TGTGCCAGCAGTTTTCGGACAGGGGATGGCTACACCTTC.

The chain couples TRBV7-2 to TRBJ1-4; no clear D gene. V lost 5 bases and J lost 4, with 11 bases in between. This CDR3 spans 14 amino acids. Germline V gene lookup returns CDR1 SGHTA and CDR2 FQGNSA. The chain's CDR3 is CASSPPVINEKLFF. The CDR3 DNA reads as TGTGCCAGCAGCCCACCGGTCATTAATGAAAAACTGTTTTTT.

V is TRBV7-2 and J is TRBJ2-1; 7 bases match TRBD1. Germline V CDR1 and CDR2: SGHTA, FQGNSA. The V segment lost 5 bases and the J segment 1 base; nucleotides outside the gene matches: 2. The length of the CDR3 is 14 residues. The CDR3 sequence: CASSMGQSYNEQFF. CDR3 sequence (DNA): TGTGCCAGCAGCATGGGACAGTCCTACAATGAGCAGTTCTTC. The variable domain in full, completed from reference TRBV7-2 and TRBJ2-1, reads GAGVSQSPSNKVTEKGKDVELRCDPISGHTALYWYRQSLGQGLEFLIYFQGNSAPDKSGLPSDRFSAERTGGSVSTLTIQRTQQEDSAVYLCASSMGQSYNEQFFGPGTRLTVL.

The CDR3 reads CASSWTSGASTDTQYF. CDR3 DNA: TGTGCCAGCAGCTGGACTAGCGGGGCGAGCACAGATACGCAGTATTTT. This chain connects TRBV7-2 to TRBJ2-3; 12 bases map to TRBD2. The CDR3 is 16 amino acids. The trim removed 4 bases at V and 0 bases at J, leaving 2 bases unmatched. Germline assignment: CDR1 SGHTA and CDR2 FQGNSA.